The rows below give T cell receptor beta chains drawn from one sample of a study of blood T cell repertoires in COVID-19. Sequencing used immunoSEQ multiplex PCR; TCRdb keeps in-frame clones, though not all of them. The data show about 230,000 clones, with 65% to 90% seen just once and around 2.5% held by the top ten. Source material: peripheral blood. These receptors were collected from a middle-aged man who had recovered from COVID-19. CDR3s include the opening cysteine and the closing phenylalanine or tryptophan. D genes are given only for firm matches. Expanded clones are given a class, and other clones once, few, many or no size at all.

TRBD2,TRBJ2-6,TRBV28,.,CASSPRPRLAGGRFSGANVLTF,TGTGCCAGCAGTCCCCGTCCGAGACTAGCGGGAGGTAGATTCTCTGGGGCCAACGTCCTGACTTTC
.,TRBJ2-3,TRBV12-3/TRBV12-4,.,CASRRRNTQYF,TGTGCCAGCAGGCGGAGGAATACGCAGTATTTT
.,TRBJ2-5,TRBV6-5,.,CASSYRVEETQYF,TGTGCCAGCAGTTATCGGGTTGAAGAGACCCAGTACTTC
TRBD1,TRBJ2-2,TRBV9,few,CASSAGTGLNTGELFF,TGTGCCAGCAGCGCCGGGACAGGGTTGAACACCGGGGAGCTGTTTTTT
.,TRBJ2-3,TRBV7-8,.,CASIATSGTDTQYF,TGTGCCAGCATAGCAACATCTGGCACAGATACGCAGTATTTT
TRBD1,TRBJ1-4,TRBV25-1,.,CASSEYRGQGVSEKLFF,TGTGCCAGCAGTGAATATAGGGGACAGGGGGTGAGTGAAAAACTGTTTTTT
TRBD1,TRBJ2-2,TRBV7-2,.,CASSLRQGASTGELFF,TGTGCCAGCAGCTTACGTCAGGGGGCGAGCACCGGGGAGCTGTTTTTT
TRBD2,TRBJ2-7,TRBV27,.,CASSIRAGRSYEQYF,TGTGCCAGCAGTATCCGAGCCGGGAGGAGCTACGAGCAGTACTTC
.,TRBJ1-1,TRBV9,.,CASSSSPRQNTEAFF,TGTGCCAGCAGCTCCAGTCCCAGACAGAACACTGAAGCTTTCTTT
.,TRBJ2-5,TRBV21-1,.,CASTGAALRETQYF,TGTGCCAGCACTGGGGCAGCCCTCCGGGAGACCCAGTACTTC
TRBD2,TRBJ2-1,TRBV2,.,CASSVGLAGVNEQFF,TGTGCCAGCAGTGTAGGACTAGCGGGAGTCAACGAGCAGTTCTTC
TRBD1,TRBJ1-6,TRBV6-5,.,CASSRTGNDSPLHF,TGTGCCAGCAGTAGGACAGGGAATGATTCACCCCTCCACTTT
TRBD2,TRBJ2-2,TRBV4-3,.,CASSQGGLAGGLTGELFF,TGCGCCAGCAGCCAAGGGGGACTAGCGGGGGGCCTTACCGGGGAGCTGTTTTTT
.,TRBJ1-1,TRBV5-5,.,CASSKTTGPYRPEAFF,TGTGCCAGCTCCAAAACTACAGGGCCGTATCGTCCTGAAGCTTTCTTT
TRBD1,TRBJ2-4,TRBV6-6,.,CASRSRGAKNIQYF,TGTGCCAGCAGATCCAGGGGGGCCAAAAACATTCAGTACTTC
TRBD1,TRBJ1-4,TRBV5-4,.,CASREQGAVEKLFF,TGTGCCAGCAGGGAACAGGGGGCCGTTGAAAAACTGTTTTTT
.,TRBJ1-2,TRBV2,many,CASTEQGLYGYTF,TGTGCCAGTACTGAACAGGGTTTGTATGGCTACACCTTC
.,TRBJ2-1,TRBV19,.,CASSQGFLNEQFF,TGTGCCAGTAGTCAGGGTTTTCTCAATGAGCAGTTCTTC
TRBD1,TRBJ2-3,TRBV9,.,CASSTRDSSTDTQYF,TGTGCCAGCAGCACACGGGACAGTAGCACAGATACGCAGTATTTT
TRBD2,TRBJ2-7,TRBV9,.,CASSVGGLAEAYEQYF,TGTGCCAGCAGCGTAGGTGGCCTAGCGGAGGCCTACGAGCAGTACTTC
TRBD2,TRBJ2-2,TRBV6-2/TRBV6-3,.,CASSGDYRNTGELFF,TGTGCCAGCAGTGGGGACTACCGGAACACCGGGGAGCTGTTTTTT
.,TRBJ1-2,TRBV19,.,CASIAQGRSNYGYTF,TGTGCCAGTATTGCCCAGGGCCGATCAAACTATGGCTACACCTTC
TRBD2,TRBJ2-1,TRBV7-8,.,CATRVAGDQLNEQFF,TGTGCCACCCGAGTAGCGGGGGACCAACTCAATGAGCAGTTCTTC
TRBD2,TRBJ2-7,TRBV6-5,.,CASTGSGGGYEQYF,TGTGCCAGCACTGGAAGCGGGGGGGGTTACGAGCAGTACTTC